The 28 T cell receptor beta chains below all came from one sample that was sequenced in a study of T cell responses to AZD1222 COVID-19 vaccine. Profiling relied on immunoSEQ multiplex PCR, and the TCRdb table lists in-frame clones only, not all of them. The table has some 130,000 clones, 92% seen once; the top ten hold about 3%. The starting material was peripheral blood, obtained on day 0 of AZD1222 vaccination. The receptors shown here come from an adult in good health.

The count of this clone is one. The rearrangement joins TRBV6-2 or TRBV6-3 to TRBJ2-7, with D possibly being TRBD1 (6 bases). The ends were cut back, 4 bases at V and 7 bases at J, with 11 bases in the middle. The CDR3 consists of 12 residues. The germline gives CDR1 MNHEY, CDR2 SVGEGT. The chain's CDR3 is CASSSVGTEQYF. The CDR3 region has the DNA TGTGCCAGCAGTTCCGTCGGGACAGAGCAGTACTTC.

The chain is built from TRBV7-8 and TRBJ2-3, with D perhaps matching TRBD2 (8 bases). CDR1 is SGHVS, CDR2 FQNEAQ, per germline. The germline V and J ends were trimmed by 3 bases and 0 bases, with 13 bases remaining between them. The CDR3 runs 16 residues. For the CDR3, the DNA is TGTGCCAGCAGCTTCCGGGAGGGGGCTAGCACAGATACGCAGTATTTT. Translation gives CASSFREGASTDTQYF.

The rearrangement joins TRBV19 to TRBJ2-3; 7 bases agree with TRBD1. Trimming removed 5 bases from V and 4 bases from J; junction bases left unmatched: 3. Germline V lookup: CDR1 LNHDA, CDR2 SQIVND (reference sequence). This CDR3 comprises 13 residues. The chain's CDR3 is CASSLTGADTQYF. CDR3 DNA sequence: TGTGCCAGTAGTTTAACAGGGGCAGATACGCAGTATTTT.

The rearrangement uses TRBV19 and TRBJ1-3, with 7 bases aligning to TRBD1. The J segment lost 0 bases and the V segment lost 5 bases, leaving 7 bases of the junction unmatched. This CDR3 contains 16 residues. Per germline, CDR1 LNHDA and CDR2 SQIVND (reference sequence). CDR3 sequence reads: CASSVTGDSSGNTIYF. CDR3 DNA sequence: TGTGCCAGTAGTGTTACAGGGGATAGCTCTGGAAACACCATATATTTT.

The V and J genes are TRBV6-5 and TRBJ1-5; possibly TRBD1 for D (6 bases). V shed 6 bases and J shed 7 bases, with 16 bases lying between them. The CDR3 totals 14 residues. CDR1 is MNHEY, CDR2 SVGAGI, per germline. The CDR3 protein is CASSIQGKGQPQHF. The CDR3 DNA is TGTGCCAGCAGCATACAGGGTAAAGGGCAGCCCCAGCATTTT.

This sequence joins TRBV27 and TRBJ2-1; 11 bases are shared with TRBD2. The CDR3 is 19 residues long. Germline CDR1 and CDR2: MNHEY and SMNVEV (reference sequence). J was trimmed by 0 bases and V by 4 bases; bases with no gene match: 11. The CDR3 loop is CASSSRLAGGQSSYNEQFF. The CDR3 nucleotides read TGTGCCAGCAGTTCCCGGCTAGCGGGAGGCCAGAGCTCCTACAATGAGCAGTTCTTC.

The chain has TRBV30 and TRBJ2-7; 11 nucleotides agree with TRBD2. Germline-derived CDR1 and CDR2 are GTSNPN and SVGIG (reference sequence). CDR3 size: 14 residues. Unmatched junction bases numbered 7, after V lost 3 bases and J lost 6 bases. The CDR3 loop reads CAWRKTSGTREQYF. The CDR3 DNA reads TGTGCCTGGAGGAAGACTAGCGGGACTCGCGAGCAGTACTTC.

This clone was found once. This rearrangement joins TRBV12-3 or TRBV12-4 to TRBJ2-1, with D unclear. Deletions cut 7 bases from V and 9 bases from J, with 13 bases between. The CDR3 runs to 12 residues. The CDR3: CASTGEGSEQFF. The CDR3 DNA sequence: TGTGCCAGCACTGGGGAAGGGTCTGAGCAGTTCTTC.

V gene TRBV6-5 combines with J gene TRBJ1-2, with D unclear. The CDR3 is 14 amino acids. The V end was cut by 7 bases, the J end by 3 bases, with 15 bases between. CDR1 MNHEY and CDR2 SVGAGI come from the germline V gene. In nucleotides, the CDR3 is TGTGCCAGCACTAGGGATTCCCAAGACTATGGCTACACCTTC. Translating it yields CASTRDSQDYGYTF.

This chain joins TRBV10-1 and TRBJ2-1, with 9 bases that match TRBD2. The V gene end was trimmed by 3 bases and the J gene end by 4 bases; junction bases not matched to a gene: 10. The CDR3 totals 17 residues. Germline assignment: CDR1 WNHNN and CDR2 SYGVQD (reference sequence). The DNA for the CDR3 is TGCGCCAGCAGTGAAGTGGGAGGACTAGCGTTTTACAATGAGCAGTTCTTC. Residues: CASSEVGGLAFYNEQFF.

This chain connects TRBV18 to TRBJ2-7, with TRBD2 matching over 7 bases. The germline V gene has CDR1 KGHSH and CDR2 LQKENI. This CDR3 has 15 amino acids. V was clipped by 1 base and J by 2 bases; unmatched bases: 5. The CDR3 coding sequence is TGTGCCAGCTCACCACGTTCTAGCGGAACCTACGAGCAGTACTTC. It specifies CASSPRSSGTYEQYF.

This clone was detected only a few times. V is TRBV2 and J is TRBJ1-1; D ambiguous. Between the trimmed V and J ends, which lost 6 bases and 1 base, there was a span of 12 bases. The germline V gene encodes CDR1 SNHLY and CDR2 FYNNEI. CDR3 size: 14 residues. The CDR3 sequence is CASRRTEKNTEAFF. The CDR3, as DNA: TGTGCCAGCAGGCGTACAGAGAAGAACACTGAAGCTTTCTTT. The variable domain in full, completed from reference TRBV2 and TRBJ1-1, reads EPEVTQTPSHQVTQMGQEVILRCVPISNHLYFYWYRQILGQKVEFLVSFYNNEISEKSEIFDDQFSVERPDGSNFTLKIRSTKLEDSAMYFCASRRTEKNTEAFFGQGTRLTVV.

The rearrangement joins TRBV20-1 to TRBJ1-2, with no clear D. Germline V gene data show CDR1 as DFQATT and CDR2 as SNEGSKA (reference sequence). The CDR3 totals 12 residues. The V gene lost 3 bases and the J gene lost 2 bases, with 7 bases spanning the gap. Written as DNA, the CDR3 is TGCAGTGCTAGTAAGGTGAACTATGGCTACACCTTC. Amino acid sequence: CSASKVNYGYTF.

Notes on this clone: The sample carries other DNA sequences with the same CDR3. The chain is built from TRBV7-9 and TRBJ1-5; D uncertain. The CDR3 extends over 14 amino acids. V was clipped by 5 bases and J by 3 bases, with 11 bases between them. From germline, CDR1 is SEHNR and CDR2 FQNEAQ (reference sequence). The CDR3 DNA reads as TGTGCCAGCAGCCCGTACAGTTCCAATCAGCCCCAGCATTTT. The encoded protein is CASSPYSSNQPQHF.

This clone is a singleton in its sample. The chain couples TRBV10-3 to TRBJ1-1, with 8 positions matching TRBD1. The CDR3 spans 15 residues. V shed 7 bases and J 1 base; nucleotides not matched to a gene: 8. Germline V gene sequence: CDR1 ENHRY, CDR2 SYGVKD. The CDR3 bases are TGTGCCATCATAGCCCGGACAGGGCGGAACACTGAAGCTTTCTTT. As protein: CAIIARTGRNTEAFF.

The chain links TRBV7-9 to TRBJ1-2, with TRBD1 matching 8 bases. The CDR3 has 14 residues. V gave up 0 bases and J gave up 6 bases; unmatched junction bases: 3. Germline V gene lookup returns CDR1 SEHNR and CDR2 FQNEAQ (reference sequence). Written as DNA, the CDR3 is TGTGCCAGCAGCTTAGCGCAGGGGGCGCATGGCTACACCTTC. Translation gives CASSLAQGAHGYTF.

Only one count was recorded for this clone. The V call is TRBV7-3, the J call TRBJ2-3, with 8 bases identical to TRBD2. The CDR3 runs 15 residues. Germline CDR1 is SGHTA and CDR2 is FQGTGA. The ends lost 0 bases at V and 6 bases at J; junction bases unmatched: 5. The chain's CDR3 is CASSLTREGLDTQYF. The CDR3 DNA reads as TGTGCCAGCAGCTTAACTCGGGAGGGGCTCGATACGCAGTATTTT.

The rearrangement joins TRBV11-1 to TRBJ1-2; no firm D call. This CDR3 region has 14 residues. Germline V gene sequence: CDR1 SGHAT, CDR2 FQDESV (reference sequence). Trimming removed 4 bases at V and 5 bases at J, with 14 bases between. As DNA, the CDR3 is TGTGCCAGCAGCTACTTAGGGCCGAGGTATGGCTACACCTTC. It translates to CASSYLGPRYGYTF.

The chain employs TRBV6-1 and TRBJ1-5; a weak D match, TRBD1 (5 bases). CDR3 length equals 15 residues. V lost 2 bases and J lost 4, with 12 bases in between. CDR1 is MNHNS and CDR2 is SASEGT in the germline V gene. The CDR3 DNA reads as TGTGCCAGCAGTGAATTAGGGGTCACGAATCAGCCCCAGCATTTT. Protein: CASSELGVTNQPQHF.

The rearrangement uses TRBV6-5 and TRBJ2-3, with D maybe TRBD1 (5 bases). The CDR3 runs 13 residues. Germline CDR1 reads MNHEY; CDR2 reads SVGAGI. Trimming removed 7 bases from V and 4 bases from J, with 12 bases in between. The CDR3 sequence is CASTLPGSDTQYF. CDR3 DNA sequence: TGTGCCAGCACTCTCCCAGGGTCAGATACGCAGTATTTT.

The chain employs TRBV28 and TRBJ2-7, with TRBD1 matching 9 bases. The CDR3 sequence is 15 residues long. The germline V gene has CDR1 MDHEN and CDR2 SYDVKM. The V segment lost 7 bases and the J segment 7 bases; nucleotides outside the gene matches: 14. CDR3 region: CASTRRGTGRGEQYF. The CDR3 DNA reads as TGTGCCAGCACTAGACGCGGGACAGGGCGAGGGGAGCAGTACTTC.

The V call is TRBV3-1 (or the pseudogene TRBV3-2), the J call TRBJ2-3, with D perhaps matching TRBD2 (6 bases). Germline values: CDR1 LGHDT, CDR2 YNNKEL (reference sequence). This CDR3 is 17 amino acids long. The V end was cut by 2 bases, the J end by 8 bases, with 23 bases between. The CDR3 region has the DNA TGTGCCAGCAGCCAACAACTCAGGGCGACTAGTAGCGGTACGCAGTATTTT. Its protein is CASSQQLRATSSGTQYF.

V and J are TRBV7-2 and TRBJ2-1, with D unresolved. CDR1 and CDR2 from the germline V gene are SGHTA and FQGNSA. Deletions cut 0 bases from V and 4 bases from J, with 10 bases between. There are 15 residues in the CDR3. The CDR3 DNA reads TGTGCCAGCAGCTTAGCGGTACGGGTTTACAATGAGCAGTTCTTC. It is translated as CASSLAVRVYNEQFF. The variable domain in full, with the rest retrieved from reference TRBV7-2 and TRBJ2-1, is GAGVSQSPSNKVTEKGKDVELRCDPISGHTALYWYRQSLGQGLEFLIYFQGNSAPDKSGLPSDRFSAERTGGSVSTLTIQRTQQEDSAVYLCASSLAVRVYNEQFFGPGTRLTVL.

This chain connects TRBV2 to TRBJ1-2; D is unresolved. The V gene lost 1 base and the J gene lost 1 base, with 7 bases spanning the gap. The CDR3 extends over 14 amino acids. CDR1 and CDR2 (germline): SNHLY, FYNNEI. The DNA of the CDR3 is TGTGCCAGCAGTGAAGATCGAATTAACTATGGCTACACCTTC. As protein: CASSEDRINYGYTF.

The chain carries TRBV7-8 and TRBJ1-1; D uncertain. Trimming took 6 bases from V and 4 from J, leaving 12 bases between them. The CDR3 spans 13 residues. CDR1 SGHVS and CDR2 FQNEAQ come from the germline V gene. The CDR3 reads CASRTGGSTEAFF. The CDR3 DNA reads as TGTGCCAGCAGAACCGGAGGGAGCACTGAAGCTTTCTTT.

This clone is medium-sized (0.01 to 0.1%) within its sample. V is TRBV29-1 and J is TRBJ2-7; a possible D gene is TRBD1 (5 bases). Germline CDR1 reads SQVTM; CDR2 reads ANQGSEA. CDR3 length equals 14 residues. Trimming took off 4 bases at V and 2 bases at J, with 15 bases between the two ends. The CDR3: CSVVWSLGAYEQYF. Here the CDR3 DNA reads TGCAGCGTTGTCTGGTCCCTAGGGGCCTACGAGCAGTACTTC.

The chain has TRBV5-5 and TRBJ1-1; a possible D gene is TRBD1 (6 bases). Germline CDR1 is SGHKS and CDR2 is YYEKEE (reference sequence). This CDR3 comprises 13 residues. V shed 5 bases and J shed 1 base, with 9 bases lying between them. CDR3 bases: TGTGCCAGCAGAACACAGGGGAACACTGAAGCTTTCTTT. This encodes CASRTQGNTEAFF.

This clone was observed a single time. The gene calls are TRBV7-8 and TRBJ2-1; 11 nucleotides line up with TRBD2. This CDR3 region has 15 residues. Germline V gene data show CDR1 as SGHVS and CDR2 as FQNEAQ. The V and J ends lost 1 base and 6 bases, in that order; junction bases with no gene match: 2. This chain's CDR3 is CASSLVTSGSNEQFF. The DNA of the CDR3 is TGTGCCAGCAGCTTAGTAACTAGCGGGAGCAATGAGCAGTTCTTC.